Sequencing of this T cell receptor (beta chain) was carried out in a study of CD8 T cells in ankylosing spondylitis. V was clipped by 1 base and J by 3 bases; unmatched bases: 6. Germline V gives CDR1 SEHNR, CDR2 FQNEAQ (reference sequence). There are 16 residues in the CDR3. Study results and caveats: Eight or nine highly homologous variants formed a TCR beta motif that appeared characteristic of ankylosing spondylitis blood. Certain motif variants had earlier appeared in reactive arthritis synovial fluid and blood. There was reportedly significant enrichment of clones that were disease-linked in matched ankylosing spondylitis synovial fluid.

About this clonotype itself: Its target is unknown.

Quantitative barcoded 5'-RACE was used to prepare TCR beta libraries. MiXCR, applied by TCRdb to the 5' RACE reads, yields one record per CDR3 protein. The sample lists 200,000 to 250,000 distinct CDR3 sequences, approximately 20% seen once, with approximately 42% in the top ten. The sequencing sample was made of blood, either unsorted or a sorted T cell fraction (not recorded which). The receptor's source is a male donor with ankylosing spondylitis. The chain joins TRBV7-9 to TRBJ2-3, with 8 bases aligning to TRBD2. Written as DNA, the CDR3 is TGTGCCAGCAGCTTAGTGCGGGGGGCCGCGACAGATACGCAGTATTTT. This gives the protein CASSLVRGAATDTQYF.